This T cell receptor (beta chain) derives from a study of molecular identifiers for immune sequencing clone quantification. Study results and caveats: Clones with over 20 RNA copies captured over 99% of effector molecules but under 1% of naive ones. Spiked TCR RNA from one Jurkat cell reportedly showed up when mixed among more than 900,000 naive cells.

Previously described methods and listed TCR primers were employed for the bulk TCR libraries. TCRdb itself ran the PCR reads through MiXCR, one entry per CDR3 protein. This table has 80,000 to 130,000 distinct CDR3 sequences, 36% appearing once. This clonotype was picked up a small number of times. Antigen specificity is unknown. Sequencing input: naive CD8+ T cells from blood, with Jurkat cell RNA spiked in. Subset given: FACS-sorted CD8+CD4-CCR7+CD45RA+ naive T cells. This receptor was identified in a human donor in good health. Some libraries in this study had Jurkat cell RNA spiked in.

CDR3 sequence: CASSSAPADYEQYF. CDR3 sequence (DNA): TGTGCCAGCAGCTCGGCCCCAGCCGACTACGAGCAGTACTTC. The chain joins TRBV7-9 to TRBJ2-7, with no clear D. V was trimmed by 4 bases and J by 3 bases, leaving 13 bases between them. The CDR3 consists of 14 residues. From germline, CDR1 is SEHNR and CDR2 FQNEAQ (reference sequence).